The 5 T cell receptor beta chains below come from one sample, sequenced in a study of cytomegalovirus exposure and HLA in healthy donors. Amplification used 60 Vbeta primers and 13 Jbeta primers. Sequencing was performed with immunoSEQ multiplex PCR; in TCRdb, only in-frame clones are kept and a portion is missing. The clone table shows 200,000 to 250,000 clones, with the ten largest holding roughly 0.89%. The sequencing input was PBMCs. These receptors came from a woman aged 30 to 39 in good health and CMV-seropositive.

The V and J genes are TRBV7-2 and TRBJ2-5; the D gene is possibly TRBD2 (5 bases). The CDR3 runs 13 residues. In germline, CDR1 is SGHTA, CDR2 FQGNSA. The V end was cut by 8 bases, the J end by 0 bases, with 10 bases between. CDR3 nucleotides: TGTGCCAGCGGGGAGATGTACCAAGAGACCCAGTACTTC. Its translation: CASGEMYQETQYF. Drawing the rest from reference TRBV7-2 and TRBJ2-5, the complete variable domain is GAGVSQSPSNKVTEKGKDVELRCDPISGHTALYWYRQSLGQGLEFLIYFQGNSAPDKSGLPSDRFSAERTGGSVSTLTIQRTQQEDSAVYLCASGEMYQETQYFGPGTRLLVL.

CDR3 residues: CASSQEWTRGNQPQHF. CDR3 coding DNA: TGCGCCAGCAGCCAGGAATGGACAAGAGGCAATCAGCCCCAGCATTTT. The genes are TRBV4-3 and TRBJ1-5; D is perhaps TRBD1 (5 bases). Between the trimmed V and J ends, which lost 3 bases and 2 bases, there was a span of 14 bases. Germline V lookup: CDR1 LGHNA, CDR2 YSLEER. The CDR3 extends over 16 amino acids.

The chain links TRBV28 to TRBJ1-1, with D possibly TRBD1 on 6 matching bases. V lost 2 bases to trimming and J lost 3 bases, with 16 bases between them. CDR1 is MDHEN and CDR2 is SYDVKM in the germline V gene. The CDR3 covers 16 residues. CDR3 sequence (DNA): TGTGCCAGCAGTTTAACACAGGGCAGTCGGGACACTGAAGCTTTCTTT. This codes for CASSLTQGSRDTEAFF.

The chain employs TRBV10-3 and TRBJ2-1; TRBD2 might be the D (5 bases). The CDR3 extends over 12 amino acids. The ends were cut back, 0 bases at V and 9 bases at J, with 6 bases in the middle. From germline, CDR1 is ENHRY and CDR2 SYGVKD. The CDR3: CAISESAGEQFF. The CDR3 bases are TGTGCCATCAGTGAGTCCGCGGGTGAGCAGTTCTTC.

V gene TRBV21-1 combines with J gene TRBJ2-7; the DNA was not compared with TRBD1, the D call given in the table. TRBV21-1 is an annotated pseudogene. CDR3 length: 15 amino acids. The CDR3, as DNA: TGTGCCAGCAGCTGGGGCAGCACGTCGTCCTACGAGCAGTACTTC. It encodes CASSWGSTSSYEQYF.